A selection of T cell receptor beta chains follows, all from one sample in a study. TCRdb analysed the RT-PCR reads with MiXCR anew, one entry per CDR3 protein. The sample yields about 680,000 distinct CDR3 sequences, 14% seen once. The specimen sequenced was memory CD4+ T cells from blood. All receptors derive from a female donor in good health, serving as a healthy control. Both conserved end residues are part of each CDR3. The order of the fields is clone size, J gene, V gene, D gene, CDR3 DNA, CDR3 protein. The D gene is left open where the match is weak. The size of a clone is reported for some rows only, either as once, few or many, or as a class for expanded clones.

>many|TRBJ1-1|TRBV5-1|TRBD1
TGCGCCAGCAGCTTGGAAGGACAGGGATTTGCTTTCTTT
CASSLEGQGFAFF
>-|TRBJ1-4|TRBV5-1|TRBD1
TGCGCCAGCAGCCCGGGACAGGGACTATCAACTAATGAAAAACTGTTTTTT
CASSPGQGLSTNEKLFF
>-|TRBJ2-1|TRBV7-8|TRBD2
TGTGCCAGCAGCTTAGGCCCCAGCGGGGTATACAATGAGCAGTTCTTC
CASSLGPSGVYNEQFF
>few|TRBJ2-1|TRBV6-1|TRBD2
TGTGCCAGCAGTTGGACTAGCGAGGGGGAGCAGTTCTTC
CASSWTSEGEQFF
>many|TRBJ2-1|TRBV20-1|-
TGCAGTGCCCCAACCGGGCCTCACAATGAGCAGTTCTTC
CSAPTGPHNEQFF
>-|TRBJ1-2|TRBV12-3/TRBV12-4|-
TGTGCCCCCGCCCGGCAGAATTCCTACTATGGCTACACCTTC
CAPARQNSYYGYTF
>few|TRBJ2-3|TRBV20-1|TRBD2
TGCAGTGGCTCGGGGGCTAGCGGGGGATCAGATACGCAGTATTTT
CSGSGASGGSDTQYF
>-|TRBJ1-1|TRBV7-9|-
TGTGCCAGCAGCTTATTAGGGGCTCAAGCTTTCTTT
CASSLLGAQAFF
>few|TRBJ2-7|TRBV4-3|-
TGCGCCAGCAGCCAAGGGGGAGGGGGGTCCTACGAGCAGTACTTC
CASSQGGGGSYEQYF
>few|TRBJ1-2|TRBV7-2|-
TGTGCCAGCAGCCGGATCTATGGCTACACCTTC
CASSRIYGYTF
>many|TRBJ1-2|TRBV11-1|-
TGTGCCAGCAGCTTCATAACCGGGACAAGGACCTTC
CASSFITGTRTF
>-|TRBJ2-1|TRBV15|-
TGTGCCACCAGCGGCAAACTAGTCGACAATGAGCAGTTCTTC
CATSGKLVDNEQFF
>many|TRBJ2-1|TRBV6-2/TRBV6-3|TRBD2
TGTGCCAGTGCCACCTCGGCGGGAGACAATGAGCAGTTCTTC
CASATSAGDNEQFF
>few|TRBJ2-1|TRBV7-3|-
TGTGCCAGCAGCTCTAAGGGGCCGGGAGATTACAACAATGAGCAGTTCTTC
CASSSKGPGDYNNEQFF
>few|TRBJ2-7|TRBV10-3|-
TGTGCCATCGGCGGCAGGGTGGACGAGCAGTACTTC
CAIGGRVDEQYF
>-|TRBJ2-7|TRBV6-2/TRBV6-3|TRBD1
TGTGCCAGCAGTTATCGGACAGGGAGCTCCTACGAGCAGTACTTC
CASSYRTGSSYEQYF
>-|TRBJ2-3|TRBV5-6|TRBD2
TGTGCCAGCAGCTTGTCTAGCGGGAGGCCGGCAGATACGCAGTATTTT
CASSLSSGRPADTQYF
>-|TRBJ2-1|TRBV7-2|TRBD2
TGTGCCAGCAGCCTCCAGCGGGGGGGCAGGTATGAGCAGTTCTTC
CASSLQRGGRYEQFF
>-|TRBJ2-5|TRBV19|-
TGTGCCACCGAAGACAGGTTGAAGACCCAGTACTTC
CATEDRLKTQYF
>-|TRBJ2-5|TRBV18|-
TGTGCCAGCTCACCACCTTCAGAGACCCAGTACTTC
CASSPPSETQYF
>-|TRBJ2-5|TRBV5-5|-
TGTGCCAGCAGCTTGTCTACGGACGGACAAGAGACCCAGTACTTC
CASSLSTDGQETQYF
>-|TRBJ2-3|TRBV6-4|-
TGTGCCAGCAGTGAAGAGGAGGGGGCAGGGGAGCTGTATTTT
CASSEEEGAGELYF
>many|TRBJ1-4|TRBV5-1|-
TGCGCCAGCAGCCCCGAGGGGACGGGAAATGAAAAACTGTTTTTT
CASSPEGTGNEKLFF
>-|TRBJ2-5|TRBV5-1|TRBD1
TGCGCCAGCAGCGACGGGACAGGGCGTCAAGAGACCCAGTACTTC
CASSDGTGRQETQYF
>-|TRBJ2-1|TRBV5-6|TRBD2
TGTGCCAGCAGCTCCTTAGGACTAGCGGGAGAGGTGGAGTTCTTC
CASSSLGLAGEVEFF
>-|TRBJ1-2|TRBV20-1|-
TGCAGTGCTAGCGGGCGGTACTATGTGGGCTACACCTTC
CSASGRYYVGYTF
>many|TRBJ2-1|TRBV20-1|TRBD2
TGCAGTGCTAGAGTCGATCGGGGGGTTGGCGAGCAGTTCTTC
CSARVDRGVGEQFF
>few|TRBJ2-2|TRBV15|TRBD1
TGTGCCACCAGCGGCACACCGGGACAGGGTTACACCGGGGAGCTGTTTTTT
CATSGTPGQGYTGELFF